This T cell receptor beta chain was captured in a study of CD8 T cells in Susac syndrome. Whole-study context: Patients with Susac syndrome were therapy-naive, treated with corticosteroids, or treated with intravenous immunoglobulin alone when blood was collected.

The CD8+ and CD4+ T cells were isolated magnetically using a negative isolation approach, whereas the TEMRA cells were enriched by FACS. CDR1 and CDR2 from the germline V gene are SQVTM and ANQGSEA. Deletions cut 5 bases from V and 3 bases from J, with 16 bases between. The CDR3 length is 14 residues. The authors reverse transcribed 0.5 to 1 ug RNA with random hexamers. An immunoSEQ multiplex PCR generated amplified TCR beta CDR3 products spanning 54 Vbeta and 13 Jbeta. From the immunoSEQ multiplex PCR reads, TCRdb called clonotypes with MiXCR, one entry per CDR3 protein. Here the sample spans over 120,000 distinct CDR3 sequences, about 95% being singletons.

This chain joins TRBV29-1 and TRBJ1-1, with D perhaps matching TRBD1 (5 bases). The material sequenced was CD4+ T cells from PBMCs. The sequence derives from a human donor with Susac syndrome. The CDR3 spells CSVKGGVMDTEAFF. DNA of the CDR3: TGCAGCGTTAAGGGAGGGGTAATGGACACTGAAGCTTTCTTT.